This paragraph reports one TCR beta chain. The antigen remains unidentified. The PCR employed 60 Vbeta primers together with 13 Jbeta primers. The table came from immunoSEQ multiplex PCR; TCRdb's copy has only in-frame clones and leaves some out. Found here are approximately 180,000 clones, 80% to 90% of them singletons; the top ten hold approximately 5%. The source of the sample is a study of cytomegalovirus exposure and HLA in healthy donors. Study-level points and caveats: Most TCR sequences were uncommon, yet certain public TCRs appeared in many donors.

The CDR3 spans 12 residues. Germline CDR1 and CDR2: SQVTM and ANQGSEA. V shed 6 bases and J shed 4 bases, with 13 bases lying between them. This receptor was obtained from a woman between 18 and 29 years old in good health and CMV-seropositive. Sequences were obtained from PBMCs. The rearrangement joins TRBV29-1 to TRBJ2-7; perhaps TRBD2 as D (6 bases). CDR3 region: CSVTPGGYEQYF. The CDR3 nucleotides read TGCAGCGTGACGCCCGGGGGTTACGAGCAGTACTTC.